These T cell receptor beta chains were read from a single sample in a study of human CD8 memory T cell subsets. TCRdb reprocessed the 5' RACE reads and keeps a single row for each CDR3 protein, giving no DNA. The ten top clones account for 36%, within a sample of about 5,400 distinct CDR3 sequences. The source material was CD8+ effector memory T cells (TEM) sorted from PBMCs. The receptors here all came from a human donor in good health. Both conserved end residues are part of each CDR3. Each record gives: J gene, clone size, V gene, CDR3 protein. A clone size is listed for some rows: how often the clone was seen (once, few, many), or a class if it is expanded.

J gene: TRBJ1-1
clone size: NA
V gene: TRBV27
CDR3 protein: CASKGEVGIYTEAFF

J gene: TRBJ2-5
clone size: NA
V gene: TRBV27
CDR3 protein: CASSFGGAPETQYF

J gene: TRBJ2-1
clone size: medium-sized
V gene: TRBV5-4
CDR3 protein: CASSLVGSNEQFF

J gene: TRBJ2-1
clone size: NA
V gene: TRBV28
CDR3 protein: CASSLNSRLAGEMYNEQFF

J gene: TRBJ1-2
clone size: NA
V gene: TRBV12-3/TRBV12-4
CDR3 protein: CASSPSRQGPIDGYTF

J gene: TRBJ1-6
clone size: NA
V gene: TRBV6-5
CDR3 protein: CASSGGREGSYNSPLHF

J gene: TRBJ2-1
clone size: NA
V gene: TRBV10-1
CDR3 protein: CASSDVGTRGNEQFF

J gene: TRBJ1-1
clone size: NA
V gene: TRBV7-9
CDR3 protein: CASSLEQGVNTEAFF

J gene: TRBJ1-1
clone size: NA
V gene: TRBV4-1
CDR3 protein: CASSTNGLDTEAFF

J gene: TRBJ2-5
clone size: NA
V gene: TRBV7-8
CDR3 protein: CASSGLAGDQETQYF

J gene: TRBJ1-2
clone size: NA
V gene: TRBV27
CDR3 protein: CASSPSIVKGDGYTF

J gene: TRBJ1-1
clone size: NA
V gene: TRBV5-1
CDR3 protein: CASSLNGQTNTEAFF

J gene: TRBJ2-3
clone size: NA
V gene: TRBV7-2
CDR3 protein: CASSLGPLSTDTQYF

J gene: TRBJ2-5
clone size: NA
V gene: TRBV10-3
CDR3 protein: CAISDGGGAYTQYF

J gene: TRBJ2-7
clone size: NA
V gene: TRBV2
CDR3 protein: CASRAGFSYEQYF

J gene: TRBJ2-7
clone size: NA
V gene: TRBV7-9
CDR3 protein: CASSLTGGTSGSHVYEQYF

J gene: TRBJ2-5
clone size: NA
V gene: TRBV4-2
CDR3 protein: CASSQDPYLRETQYF

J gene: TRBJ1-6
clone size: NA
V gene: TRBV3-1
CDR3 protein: CASSPRLDSPLHF

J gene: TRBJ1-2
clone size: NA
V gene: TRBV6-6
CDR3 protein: CASRGQTFLNYGYTF

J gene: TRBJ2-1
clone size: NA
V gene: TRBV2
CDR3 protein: CASSGQSYNEQFF

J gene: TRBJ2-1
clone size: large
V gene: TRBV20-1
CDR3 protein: CSADLGLAGADNEQFF

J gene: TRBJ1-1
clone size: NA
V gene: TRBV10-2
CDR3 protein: CASSEVLGGSGTGGTEAFF

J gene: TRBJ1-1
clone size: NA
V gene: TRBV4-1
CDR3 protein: CASSHDREAFF

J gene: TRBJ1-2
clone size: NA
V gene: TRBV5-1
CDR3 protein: CASSLGGAGGYTF

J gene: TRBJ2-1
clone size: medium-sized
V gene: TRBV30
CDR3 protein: CAWSVRVGGSYNEQFF

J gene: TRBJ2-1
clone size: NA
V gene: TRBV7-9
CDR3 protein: CASSLARDTYNEQFF